The 5 T cell receptor beta chains below all came from one sample that was sequenced in a study of T-cell memory formation after mild COVID-19. TCRdb called the 5' RACE reads again in MiXCR, with one record for every CDR3 protein. The sample lists fewer than 450,000 distinct CDR3 sequences; around 21% were seen once. The sample taken for sequencing was PBMCs or a T cell subset sorted from them (not recorded which). These receptors were collected from an adult woman who had mild COVID-19 (a few samples of this study predate the infection). Cell type and time point are not known.

The V call is TRBV6-1, the J call TRBJ2-2; D is unclear. The CDR3 covers 13 residues. Trimming stripped 3 bases from V and 6 bases from J, with 8 bases between. The germline V gene has CDR1 MNHNS and CDR2 SASEGT. The CDR3 coding sequence is TGTGCCAGCAGTGACAGAATCGCCGGGGAGCTGTTTTTT. Amino acids: CASSDRIAGELFF.

This rearrangement joins TRBV29-1 to TRBJ2-5, with 8 bases fitting TRBD2. In germline, CDR1 is SQVTM, CDR2 ANQGSEA. This CDR3 comprises 16 residues. After removal of 1 base from V and 4 bases from J, the junction contained 11 bases not matched to a gene. For the CDR3, the DNA is TGCAGCGTTGAAGGATGGAGCGGGAGCGGGCTAGAGACCCAGTACTTC. Translated, it gives CSVEGWSGSGLETQYF.

This clonotype was recorded a few times. The J gene is TRBJ2-7, the V gene TRBV9; D could derive from TRBD1 or TRBD2 (5 bases each). The CDR3 length is 14 residues. V was shortened by 0 bases and J by 7 bases, with 14 bases between the two germline ends. Germline V gene data show CDR1 as SGDLS and CDR2 as YYNGEE. The CDR3 loop is CASSVGDGIGEQYF. The CDR3 nucleotides read TGTGCCAGCAGCGTAGGGGACGGGATAGGGGAGCAGTACTTC. Filled out from reference TRBV9 and TRBJ2-7, the complete variable domain reads DSGVTQTPKHLITATGQRVTLRCSPRSGDLSVYWYQQSLDQGLQFLIQYYNGEERAKGNILERFSAQQFPDLHSELNLSSLELGDSALYFCASSVGDGIGEQYFGPGTRLTVT.

The chain carries TRBV7-9 and TRBJ2-2, with 8 bases fitting TRBD1. This CDR3 has 15 amino acids. From germline, CDR1 is SEHNR and CDR2 FQNEAQ (reference sequence). Trimming at V came to 6 bases and at J to 5 bases, leaving 8 bases not matched to a gene. CDR3 coding DNA: TGTGCCAGCAGTCCTGACAGGGGAAGGACCGGGGAGCTGTTTTTT. It is translated as CASSPDRGRTGELFF.

V is TRBV9 and J is TRBJ1-1; D is undetermined. Trimming cost V 0 bases and J 4 bases, with 7 bases left between them. The germline gives CDR1 SGDLS, CDR2 YYNGEE. CDR3 length: 13 amino acids. Here the CDR3 reads CASSVGMGTEAFF. CDR3 in DNA: TGTGCCAGCAGCGTAGGTATGGGCACTGAAGCTTTCTTT.